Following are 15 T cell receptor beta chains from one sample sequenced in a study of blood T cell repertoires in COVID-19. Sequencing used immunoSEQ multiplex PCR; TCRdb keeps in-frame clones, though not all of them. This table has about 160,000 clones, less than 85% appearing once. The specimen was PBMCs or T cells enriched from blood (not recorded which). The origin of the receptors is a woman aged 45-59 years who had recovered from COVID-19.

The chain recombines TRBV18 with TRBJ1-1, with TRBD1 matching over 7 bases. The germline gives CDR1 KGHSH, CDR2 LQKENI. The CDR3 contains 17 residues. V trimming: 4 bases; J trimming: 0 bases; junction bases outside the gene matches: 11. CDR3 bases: TGTGCCAGCTCACTCGTTGACAGGGCCGGTATGAACACTGAAGCTTTCTTT. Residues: CASSLVDRAGMNTEAFF.

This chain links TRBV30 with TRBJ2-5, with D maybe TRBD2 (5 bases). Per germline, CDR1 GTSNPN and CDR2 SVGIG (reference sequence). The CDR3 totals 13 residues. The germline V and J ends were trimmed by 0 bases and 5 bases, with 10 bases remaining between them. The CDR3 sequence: CAWSVGNWETQYF. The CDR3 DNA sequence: TGTGCCTGGAGTGTCGGGAACTGGGAGACCCAGTACTTC.

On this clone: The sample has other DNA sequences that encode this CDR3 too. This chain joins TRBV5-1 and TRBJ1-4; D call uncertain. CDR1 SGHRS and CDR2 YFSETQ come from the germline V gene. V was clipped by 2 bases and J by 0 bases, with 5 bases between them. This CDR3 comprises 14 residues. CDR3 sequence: CASSLDSTNEKLFF. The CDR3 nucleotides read TGCGCCAGCAGCTTAGACTCAACTAATGAAAAACTGTTTTTT.

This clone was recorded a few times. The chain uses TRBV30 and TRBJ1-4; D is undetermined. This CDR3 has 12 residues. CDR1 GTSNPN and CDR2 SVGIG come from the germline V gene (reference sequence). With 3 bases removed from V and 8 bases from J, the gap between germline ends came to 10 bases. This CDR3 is CAWRVGREKLFF. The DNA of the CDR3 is TGTGCCTGGAGAGTTGGGCGAGAAAAACTGTTTTTT.

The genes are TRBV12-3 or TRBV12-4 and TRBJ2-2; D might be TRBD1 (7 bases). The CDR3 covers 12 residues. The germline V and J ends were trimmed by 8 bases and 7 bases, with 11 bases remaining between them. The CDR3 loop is CASPRGVGELFF. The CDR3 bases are TGTGCCAGCCCCAGGGGGGTCGGGGAGCTGTTTTTT.

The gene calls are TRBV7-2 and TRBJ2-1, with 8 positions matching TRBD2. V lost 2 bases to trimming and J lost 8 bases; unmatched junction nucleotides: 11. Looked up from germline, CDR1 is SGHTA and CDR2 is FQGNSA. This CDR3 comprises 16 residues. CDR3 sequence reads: CASSLSPLAGTHEQFF. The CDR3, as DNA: TGTGCCAGCAGCTTAAGTCCGTTAGCGGGGACCCATGAGCAGTTCTTC.

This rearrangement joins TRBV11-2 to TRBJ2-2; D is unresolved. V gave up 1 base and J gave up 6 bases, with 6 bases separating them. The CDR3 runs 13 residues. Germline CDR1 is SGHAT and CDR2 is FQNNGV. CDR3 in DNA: TGTGCCAGCAGCTTAGGCGGCCCCGGGGAGCTGTTTTTT. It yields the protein CASSLGGPGELFF.

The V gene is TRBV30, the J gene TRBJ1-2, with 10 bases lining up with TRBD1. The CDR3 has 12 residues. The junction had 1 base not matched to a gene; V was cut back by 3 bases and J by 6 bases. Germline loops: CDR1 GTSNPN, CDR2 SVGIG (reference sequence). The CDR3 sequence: CAWRGTGDGYTF. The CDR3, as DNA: TGTGCCTGGAGGGGGACAGGGGATGGCTACACCTTC. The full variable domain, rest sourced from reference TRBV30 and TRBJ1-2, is SQTIHQWPATLVQPVGSPLSLECTVEGTSNPNLYWYRQAAGRGLQLLFYSVGIGQISSEVPQNLSASRPQDRQFILSSKKLLLSDSGFYLCAWRGTGDGYTFGSGTRLTVV.

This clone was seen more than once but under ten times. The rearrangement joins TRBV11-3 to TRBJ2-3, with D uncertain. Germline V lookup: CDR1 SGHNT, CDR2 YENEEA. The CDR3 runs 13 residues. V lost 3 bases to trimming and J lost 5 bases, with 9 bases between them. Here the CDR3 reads CASSFLSGDTQYF. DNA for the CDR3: TGTGCCAGCAGCTTTTTGAGTGGAGATACGCAGTATTTT.

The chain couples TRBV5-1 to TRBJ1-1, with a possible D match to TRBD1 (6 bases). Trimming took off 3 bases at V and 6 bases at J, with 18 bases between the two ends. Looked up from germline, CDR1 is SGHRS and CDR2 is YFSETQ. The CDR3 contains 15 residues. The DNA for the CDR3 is TGCGCCAGCAGCTGGGCCCAGGGGTTAAGTGCTGAAGCTTTCTTT. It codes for CASSWAQGLSAEAFF.

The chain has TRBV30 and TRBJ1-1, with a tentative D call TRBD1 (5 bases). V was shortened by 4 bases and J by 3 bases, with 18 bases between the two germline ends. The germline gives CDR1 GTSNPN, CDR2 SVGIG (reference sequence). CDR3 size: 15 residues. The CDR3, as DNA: TGTGCCTGGACTCAGCTGGGGTGGGGGGACACTGAAGCTTTCTTT. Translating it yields CAWTQLGWGDTEAFF.

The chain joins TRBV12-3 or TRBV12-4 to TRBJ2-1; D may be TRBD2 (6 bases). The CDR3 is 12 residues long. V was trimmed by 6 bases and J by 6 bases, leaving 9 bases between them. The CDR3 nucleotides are TGTGCCAGCAGGGGGACTCGCAATGAGCAGTTCTTC. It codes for CASRGTRNEQFF.

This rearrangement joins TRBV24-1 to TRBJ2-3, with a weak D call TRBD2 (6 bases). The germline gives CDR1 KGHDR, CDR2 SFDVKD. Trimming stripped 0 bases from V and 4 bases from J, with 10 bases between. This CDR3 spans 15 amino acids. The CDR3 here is CATSDLQLAPDTQYF. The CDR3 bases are TGTGCCACCAGTGATTTGCAACTAGCCCCAGATACGCAGTATTTT.

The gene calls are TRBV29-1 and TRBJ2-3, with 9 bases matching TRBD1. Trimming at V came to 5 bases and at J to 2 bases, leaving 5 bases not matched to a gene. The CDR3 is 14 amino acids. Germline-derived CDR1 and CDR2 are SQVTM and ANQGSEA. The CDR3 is CSVPGQGNTDTQYF. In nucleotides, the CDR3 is TGCAGCGTTCCTGGACAGGGGAACACAGATACGCAGTATTTT.

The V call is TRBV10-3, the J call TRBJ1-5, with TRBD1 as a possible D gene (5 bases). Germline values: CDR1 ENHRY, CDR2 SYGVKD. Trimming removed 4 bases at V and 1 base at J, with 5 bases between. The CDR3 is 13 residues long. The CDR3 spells CAISGQSNQPQHF. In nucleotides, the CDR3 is TGTGCCATCAGTGGACAGAGCAATCAGCCCCAGCATTTT.